This TCR beta chain was found in a study of shared clonotypes between healthy human individuals (dated by TCRdb to 2019 to 2021). In the study overall: The cohort included a few men and a couple of women between 18 and 49 years of age. For each donor, three plates each were used for CD4 naive and CD4 memory, two plates were used for CD8 naive, and one plate was used for CD8 memory. Blood TCR repertoires of roughly five healthy adults were deeply sequenced to estimate repertoire size and the extent of clonotype sharing between individuals. Libraries were prepared and TCR repertoires were sequenced by different laboratories using diverse techniques, in order to increase sequencing depth and limit assay-specific biases. Between about 0.94 and 8.9 billion PBMCs per donor were obtained by leukapheresis.

Using the deep immunoSEQ assay, TCR CDR3 regions were amplified from genomic DNA by multiplex PCR. Genomic DNA extracted from each cell subset was distributed evenly over all wells of several immunoSEQ 96-well plates, and each plate served as one replicate. For sorted subsets, each replicate PCR was loaded with approximately 190 ng genomic DNA, equivalent to about 33,000 T cell genomes. The purified libraries were quantified using a Qubit 3.0 fluorometer, sized with a Bioanalyzer 2100, and then quantified again using the KAPA Library Quantification kit. Every immunoSEQ 96-well plate was sequenced on a separate single-read 150-cycle Illumina NextSeq 550 flow cell. The authors' pipeline ran thus. Because the immunoSEQ output held only junctional sequences and lacked quality scores, the filtering could not match the filtering applied to full-length reads. Sequences were annotated with PyIR, a Python wrapper for IgBLAST v1.9, and V/J genes and CDR3 were assigned using IMGT germline references. Any read was removed if the V/J assignment was weak (E-value above 1e-6), the CDR3 was missing, or the read contained stop codons, out-of-frame junctions, or ambiguous translated residues. V3J clonotypes were defined as sequences sharing an identical inferred V gene, J gene, and CDR3 amino acid sequence. Percentage overlap between repertoires was calculated by dividing the number of shared unique clonotypes by the size of the smaller repertoire. Repertoire richness was assessed with RTK rarefaction, the Chao1 estimator, and Recon v2.1 estimates of unobserved clonotypes. Generation probabilities for all TCRbeta clonotypes obtained by the gDNA method from several donors were computed using OLGA. Not all clones reach the TCRdb copy of this immuneACCESS table, which keeps in-frame sequences only. Checked studies attribute under half of the gap to unresolved V genes and leave the rest unexplained. V, J and clone size derive from that table, while D and trimming were established from the DNA sequence. Present in this sample are 1,500,000 or so clones, over 95% of which were seen just once. The ten largest make up about 1.2% of the sample.

The CDR3 runs 17 residues from the cysteine to the phenylalanine. Only the CDR3 portion is preserved as DNA: 51 bases, with reading frame beginning at the first base. V and J are trimmed by 2 bases and 6 bases, and the gene matches miss 10 bases of the junction. Per the germline V gene, MDHEN is the CDR1 and SYDVKM is the CDR2. The investigation overall reported the following: Incomplete sequencing was indicated by rarefaction of sorted-subset datasets, despite the large sequencing depth. Naive subsets generally had larger estimated clonotype richness than memory subsets did. Only blood was sampled, and tissue TCR repertoires likely differ from those in blood. Sharing across several donors was observed for around 5% of naive CD4, under 4% of naive CD8, 2% to 2.5% of memory CD4, and over 0.3% of memory CD8 clonotypes. Because the study included only a small number of donors, the genetic and exposure-history diversity represented was limited. Compared with non-shared clonotypes, clonotypes shared by all four sorted-subset donors had higher generation probabilities. Pairwise subsampling led to the expectation that sequencing depth would affect the degree of clonotype sharing among donors.

In regard to this clone: The antigen it recognizes is unknown. No base quality values were provided; no much bigger clone lies one nucleotide off.

Healthy HIV-negative adults with no recently reported acute infections or vaccinations were included as donors. Every donor was a Caucasian adult residing in Nashville, Tennessee, USA. Magnetic negative selection was used to enrich CD4+ T cells, after which naive cells were positively selected on CD45RA and the negative fraction became the memory subset. After blood collection by leukapheresis, PBMCs were isolated using Ficoll-Histopaque density gradient centrifugation and then cryopreserved in the vapor phase of liquid nitrogen. Analytical flow cytometry was used to check the purity and quantity of every magnetically sorted T cell population. Genomic DNA was isolated from every sorted fraction and measured by UV absorbance on a Nanodrop 2000c.

The sequenced sample was naive CD4+ T cells sorted from blood. The intended sense of this specimen's cell subset or site label: CD45RA+ positively selected. The chain uses TRBV28 and TRBJ2-2; TRBD2 fits 9 bases in the junction. The clonotype was recovered from a young man in good health. The nucleotide sequence reads as follows: TGTGCCAGCAGTTTAACCTTCGGCGGGAGGGCCCCCGGGGAGCTGTTTTTT. Its product reads: CASSLTFGGRAPGELFF. Full variable domain (CDR3 extended with the reference TRBV28 and TRBJ2-2 proteins): DVKVTQSSRYLVKRTGEKVFLECVQDMDHENMFWYRQDPGLGLRLIYFSYDVKMKEKGDIPEGYSVSREKKERFSLILESASTNQTSMYLCASSLTFGGRAPGELFFGEGSRLTVL.